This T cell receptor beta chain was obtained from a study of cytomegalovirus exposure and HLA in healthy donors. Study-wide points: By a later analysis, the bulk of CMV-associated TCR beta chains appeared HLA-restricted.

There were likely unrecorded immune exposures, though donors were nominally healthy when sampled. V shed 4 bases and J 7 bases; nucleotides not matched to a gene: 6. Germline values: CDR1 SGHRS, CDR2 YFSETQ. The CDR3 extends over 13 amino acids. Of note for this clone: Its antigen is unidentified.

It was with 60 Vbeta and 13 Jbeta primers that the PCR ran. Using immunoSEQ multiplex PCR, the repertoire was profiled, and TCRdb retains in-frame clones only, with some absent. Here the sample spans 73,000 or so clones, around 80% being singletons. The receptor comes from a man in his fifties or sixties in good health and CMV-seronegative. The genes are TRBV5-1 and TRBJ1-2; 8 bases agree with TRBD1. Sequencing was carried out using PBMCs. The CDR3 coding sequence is TGCGCCAGCAGCCCGAAGGACAGGGTTGGCTACACCTTC. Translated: CASSPKDRVGYTF.